This is a list of T cell receptor beta chains from one sample in a study of blood T cell repertoires in COVID-19. Clones were sequenced by immunoSEQ multiplex PCR, and TCRdb holds only the in-frame ones, with some missing. The sample shows roughly 200,000 clones, roughly 86% of them seen only once. Sequenced input: PBMCs or T cells enriched from blood (not recorded which). The receptors derive from a middle-aged woman in a cohort exposed to, infected with or recovered from COVID-19 (not recorded which). The CDR3 runs from the conserved cysteine through the conserved F or W. Each record gives: J gene, V gene, CDR3 protein.

j_call: TRBJ1-1
v_call: TRBV24-1
cdr3_aa: CATSDNDRDTEAFF

j_call: TRBJ1-6
v_call: TRBV4-1
cdr3_aa: CASSQEFLKPLHF

j_call: TRBJ1-1
v_call: TRBV4-1
cdr3_aa: CASSQEAGTGAEAFF

j_call: TRBJ1-1
v_call: TRBV7-8
cdr3_aa: CASSLASGGYILNTEAFF

j_call: TRBJ2-7
v_call: TRBV7-9
cdr3_aa: CASSFSGLSYEQYF

j_call: TRBJ2-5
v_call: TRBV3-1/TRBV3-2
cdr3_aa: CASSQVLRETQYF

j_call: TRBJ2-2
v_call: TRBV24-1
cdr3_aa: CATSDYRDRGFGELFF

j_call: TRBJ1-1
v_call: TRBV5-1
cdr3_aa: CASIDVGGPTHTEAFF

j_call: TRBJ2-5
v_call: TRBV7-9
cdr3_aa: CASSSPDRVFETQYF

j_call: TRBJ2-7
v_call: TRBV2
cdr3_aa: CASSEGQSYEQYF

j_call: TRBJ2-3
v_call: TRBV23-1
cdr3_aa: CASSQDRVFCTDTQYF

j_call: TRBJ2-1
v_call: TRBV4-3
cdr3_aa: CASSQAGAYNEQFF

j_call: TRBJ2-7
v_call: TRBV4-3
cdr3_aa: CASSQERDRDEQYF

j_call: TRBJ1-5
v_call: TRBV28
cdr3_aa: CASSTYRTGVGQPQHF

j_call: TRBJ1-2
v_call: TRBV5-4
cdr3_aa: CASSLDRVHYGYTF

j_call: TRBJ2-1
v_call: TRBV2
cdr3_aa: CASRKTGYNEQFF

j_call: TRBJ1-5
v_call: TRBV4-2
cdr3_aa: CASSHLTGGQNQPQHF

j_call: TRBJ2-2
v_call: TRBV27
cdr3_aa: CASSSRPSGITGELFF

j_call: TRBJ1-5
v_call: TRBV18
cdr3_aa: CASSSDNRGKHQPQHF

j_call: TRBJ2-7
v_call: TRBV27
cdr3_aa: CASSPSGGAWEQYF

j_call: TRBJ1-2
v_call: TRBV7-9
cdr3_aa: CASSLNRVRDGYTF

j_call: TRBJ2-5
v_call: TRBV20-1
cdr3_aa: CSASIQKTQYF